This paragraph reports one T cell receptor beta chain. Germline CDR1 is LGHNA and CDR2 is YSLEER. Trimming took off 0 bases at V and 10 bases at J, with 10 bases between the two ends. The CDR3 sequence is 13 residues long. This record comes from a study of blood T cell repertoires in COVID-19. Overall study: Researchers got acute and convalescent COVID-19 samples from the United States, Italy and Spain.

As handled by the study authors: Estimation of nucleated cell counts was performed using reference gene primer amplification. TCRdb's copy holds only in-frame clones and misses some; the assay was immunoSEQ multiplex PCR. The V and J calls and clone size come from that table; D and trimming were worked out from the DNA. The sample records approximately 340,000 clones, roughly 87% being singletons. The sequence was obtained from a man aged 25 to 45 with COVID-19, enrolled during active disease. The sequencing sample was made of peripheral blood. This chain uses TRBV4-3 with TRBJ2-4; D is uncertain. In DNA, the CDR3 is TGCGCCAGCAGCCAAGATGCAGTTCAGATTCAGTACTTC. Its translation: CASSQDAVQIQYF.